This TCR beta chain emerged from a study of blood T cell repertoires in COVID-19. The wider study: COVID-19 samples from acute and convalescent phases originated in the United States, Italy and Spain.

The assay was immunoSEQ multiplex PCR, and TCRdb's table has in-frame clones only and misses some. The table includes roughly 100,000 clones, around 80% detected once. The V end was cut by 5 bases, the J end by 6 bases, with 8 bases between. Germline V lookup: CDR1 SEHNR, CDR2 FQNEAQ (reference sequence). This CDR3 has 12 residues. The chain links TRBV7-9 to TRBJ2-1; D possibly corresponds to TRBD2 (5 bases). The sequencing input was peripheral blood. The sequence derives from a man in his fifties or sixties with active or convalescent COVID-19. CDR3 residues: CASSRAGNEQFF. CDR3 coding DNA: TGTGCCAGCAGCCGGGCGGGCAATGAGCAGTTCTTC.